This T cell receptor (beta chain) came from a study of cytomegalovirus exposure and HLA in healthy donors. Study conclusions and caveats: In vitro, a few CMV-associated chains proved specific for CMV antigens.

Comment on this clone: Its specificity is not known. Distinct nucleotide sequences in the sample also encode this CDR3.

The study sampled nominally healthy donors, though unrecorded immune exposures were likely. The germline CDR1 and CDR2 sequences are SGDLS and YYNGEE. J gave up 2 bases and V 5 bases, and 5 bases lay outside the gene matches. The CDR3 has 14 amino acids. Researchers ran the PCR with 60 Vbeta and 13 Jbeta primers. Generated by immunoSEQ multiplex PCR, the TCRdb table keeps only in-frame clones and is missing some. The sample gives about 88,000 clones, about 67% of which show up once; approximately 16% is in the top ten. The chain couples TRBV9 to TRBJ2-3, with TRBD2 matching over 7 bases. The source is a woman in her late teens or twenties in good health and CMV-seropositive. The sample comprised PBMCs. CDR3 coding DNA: TGTGCCAGCAGTCCAAGGGACTACACAGATACGCAGTATTTT. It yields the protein CASSPRDYTDTQYF.